The 2 T cell receptor beta chains listed next were all sequenced from one sample in a study of CD4 T cell repertoires in COVID-19. Repertoires were generated with immunoSEQ multiplex PCR, while TCRdb's copy carries only in-frame clones and drops some. The data hold tens of thousands of clones, with around 86% observed a single time. These memory T cells were uncultured and sequenced directly after ex vivo isolation. The sample in question was central memory CD4+ T cells from blood, obtained before the COVID-19 pandemic. The receptor set was obtained from a human donor who had COVID-19.

This clone occurred once. V gene TRBV6-5 combines with J gene TRBJ2-5; D may be TRBD2 (7 bases). Deletions cut 0 bases from V and 5 bases from J, with 13 bases between. Germline CDR1 reads MNHEY; CDR2 reads SVGAGI. The CDR3 sequence is 15 residues long. CDR3 DNA sequence: TGTGCCAGCAGTTACTCGGGGGGGCATGGGGAGACCCAGTACTTC. Translated: CASSYSGGHGETQYF.

For the CDR3, the DNA is TGCGCCAGCAGCCAAGGGACTAAACATAGCAATCAGCCCCAGCATTTT. Its translation is CASSQGTKHSNQPQHF. V is TRBV4-1 and J is TRBJ1-5; no firm D call. The V and J ends lost 1 base and 0 bases respectively, with 10 bases between them. Germline CDR1 MGHRA, CDR2 YSYEKL. This CDR3 contains 16 residues.